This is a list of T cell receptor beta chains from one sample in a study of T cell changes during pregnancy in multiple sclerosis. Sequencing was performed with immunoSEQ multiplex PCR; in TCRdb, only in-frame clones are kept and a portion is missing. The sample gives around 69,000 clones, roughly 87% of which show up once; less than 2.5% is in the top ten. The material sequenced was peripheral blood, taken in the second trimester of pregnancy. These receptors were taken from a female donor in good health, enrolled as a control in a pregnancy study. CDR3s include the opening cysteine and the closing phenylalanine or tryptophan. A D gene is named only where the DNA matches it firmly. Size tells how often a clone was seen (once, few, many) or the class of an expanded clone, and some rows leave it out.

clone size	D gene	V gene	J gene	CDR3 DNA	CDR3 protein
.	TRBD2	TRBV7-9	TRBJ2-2	TGTGCCAGCAGCTTACTAGCGGGGGGAACCGGGGAGCTGTTTTTT	CASSLLAGGTGELFF
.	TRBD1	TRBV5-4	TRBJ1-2	TGTGCCAGCAGCCGGGGGGGGTTAGGGGGCGTCCCTGGCTACACCTTC	CASSRGGLGGVPGYTF
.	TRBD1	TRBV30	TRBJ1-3	TGTGCCTGGAGTGTCAACAGGGGCGGAGGTGGAAACACCATATATTTT	CAWSVNRGGGGNTIYF
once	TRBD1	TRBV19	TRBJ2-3	TGTGCCAGTAGTATAGGAGGGGGCTACACAGATACGCAGTATTTT	CASSIGGGYTDTQYF
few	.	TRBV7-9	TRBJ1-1	TGTGCCAGCAGCTTAGGTGGACAGACTGAAGCTTTCTTT	CASSLGGQTEAFF
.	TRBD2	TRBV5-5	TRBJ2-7	TGTGCCAGCAGCTGGACTAGCGGGATTGACGAGCAGTACTTC	CASSWTSGIDEQYF
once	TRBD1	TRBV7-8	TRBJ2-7	TGTGCCAGCAGCTTCGGGACAGGGAACGAGCAGTACTTC	CASSFGTGNEQYF
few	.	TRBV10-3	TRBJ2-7	TGTGCCATCAGAGATTCCGGGGGGCGGAACGAGCAGTACTTC	CAIRDSGGRNEQYF
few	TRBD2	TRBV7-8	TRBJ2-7	TGTGCCAGCAGCCTCGGGACTAGCCGACTCCTCTACGAGCAGTACTTC	CASSLGTSRLLYEQYF
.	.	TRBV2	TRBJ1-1	TGTGCCAGTCGGAAGACAGGCGCAGTGGGTGAAGCTTTCTTT	CASRKTGAVGEAFF
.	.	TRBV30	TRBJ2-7	TGTGCCTGGAGTGCTCCCGGCGAGCAGTACTTC	CAWSAPGEQYF
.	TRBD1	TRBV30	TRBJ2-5	TGTGCCTTGACAGGGTTAGACTCCGAGACCCAGTACTTC	CALTGLDSETQYF
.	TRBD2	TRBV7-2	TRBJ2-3	TGTGCCAGCAGCCTTAACCCTAGCGGGGGGGCCACAGATACGCAGTATTTT	CASSLNPSGGATDTQYF